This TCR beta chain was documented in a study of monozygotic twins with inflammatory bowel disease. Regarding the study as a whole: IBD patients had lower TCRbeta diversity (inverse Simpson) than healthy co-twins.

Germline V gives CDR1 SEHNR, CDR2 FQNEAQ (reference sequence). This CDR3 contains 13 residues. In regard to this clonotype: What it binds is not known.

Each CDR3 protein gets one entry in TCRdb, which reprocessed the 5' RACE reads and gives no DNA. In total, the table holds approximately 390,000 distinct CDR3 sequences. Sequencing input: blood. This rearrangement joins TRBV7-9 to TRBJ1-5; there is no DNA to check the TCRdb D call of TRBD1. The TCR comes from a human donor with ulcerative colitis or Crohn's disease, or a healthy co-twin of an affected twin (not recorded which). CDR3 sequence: CASSLAGTQPQHF.